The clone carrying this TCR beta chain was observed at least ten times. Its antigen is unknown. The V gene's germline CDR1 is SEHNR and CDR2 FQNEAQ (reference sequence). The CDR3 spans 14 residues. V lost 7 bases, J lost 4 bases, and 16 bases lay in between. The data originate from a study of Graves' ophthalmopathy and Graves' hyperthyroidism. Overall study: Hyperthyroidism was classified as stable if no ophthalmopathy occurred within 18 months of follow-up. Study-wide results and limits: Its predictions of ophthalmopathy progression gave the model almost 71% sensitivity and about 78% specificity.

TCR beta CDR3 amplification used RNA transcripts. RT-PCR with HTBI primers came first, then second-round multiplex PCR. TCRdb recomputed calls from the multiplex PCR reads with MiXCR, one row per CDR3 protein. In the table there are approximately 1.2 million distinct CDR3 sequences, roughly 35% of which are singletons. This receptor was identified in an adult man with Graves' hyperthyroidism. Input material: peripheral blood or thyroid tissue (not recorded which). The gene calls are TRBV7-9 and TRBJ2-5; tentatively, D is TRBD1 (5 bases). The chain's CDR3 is CASMETDKIETQYF. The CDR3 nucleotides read TGTGCCAGCATGGAGACAGACAAGATAGAGACCCAGTACTTC. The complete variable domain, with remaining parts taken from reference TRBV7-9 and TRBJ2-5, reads DTGVSQNPRHKITKRGQNVTFRCDPISEHNRLYWYRQTLGQGPEFLTYFQNEAQLEKSRLLSDRFSAERPKGSFSTLEIQRTEQGDSAMYLCASMETDKIETQYFGPGTRLLVL.